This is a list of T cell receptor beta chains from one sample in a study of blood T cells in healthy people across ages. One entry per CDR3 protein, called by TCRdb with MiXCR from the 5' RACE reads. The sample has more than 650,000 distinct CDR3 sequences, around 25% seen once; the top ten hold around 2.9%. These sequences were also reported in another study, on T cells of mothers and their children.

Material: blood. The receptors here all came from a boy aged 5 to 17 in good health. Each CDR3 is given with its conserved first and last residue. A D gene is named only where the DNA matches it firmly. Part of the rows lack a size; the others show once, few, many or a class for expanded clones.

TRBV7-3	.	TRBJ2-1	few	CASSPSQGSYNEQFF	TGTGCCAGCAGCCCCTCCCAGGGTTCCTACAATGAGCAGTTCTTC
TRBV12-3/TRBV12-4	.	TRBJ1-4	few	CASNVGGREKLFF	TGTGCCAGCAATGTAGGGGGACGGGAAAAACTGTTTTTT
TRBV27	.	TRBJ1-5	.	CASSLGSDQPQHF	TGTGCCAGCAGTTTGGGGTCCGATCAGCCCCAGCATTTT
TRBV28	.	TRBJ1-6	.	CASSLTQGGNSPLHF	TGTGCCAGCAGTTTAACCCAGGGTGGGAATTCACCCCTCCACTTT
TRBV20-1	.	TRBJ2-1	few	CSASSPPGYNEQFF	TGCAGTGCTAGTAGCCCTCCGGGCTACAATGAGCAGTTCTTC
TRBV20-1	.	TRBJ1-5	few	CSASRGRDNQPQHF	TGCAGTGCTAGCAGGGGCCGTGACAATCAGCCCCAGCATTTT
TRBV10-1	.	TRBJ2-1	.	CASSEWQIDNEQFF	TGCGCCAGCAGTGAGTGGCAGATTGACAATGAGCAGTTCTTC
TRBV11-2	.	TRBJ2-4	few	CASSLETGIQYF	TGTGCCAGCAGCTTAGAGACGGGCATTCAGTACTTC
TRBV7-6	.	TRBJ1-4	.	CASSLAPTGEKLFF	TGTGCCAGCAGCTTAGCGCCCACAGGGGAAAAACTGTTTTTT
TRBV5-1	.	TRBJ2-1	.	CASGLGSGTYNEQFF	TGCGCCAGCGGCTTGGGGAGCGGAACCTACAATGAGCAGTTCTTC
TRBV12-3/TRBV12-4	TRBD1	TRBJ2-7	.	CASRRGQGAKAYEQYF	TGTGCCAGCAGGAGAGGACAGGGGGCGAAAGCCTACGAGCAGTACTTC
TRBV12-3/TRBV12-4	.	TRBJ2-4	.	CASSSRTGDIQYF	TGTGCCAGCAGTTCACGGACCGGGGACATTCAGTACTTC
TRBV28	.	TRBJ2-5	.	CASSLSARRETQYF	TGTGCCAGCAGTTTAAGTGCTAGGAGGGAGACCCAGTACTTC
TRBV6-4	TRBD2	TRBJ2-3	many	CASSDRGGTDTQYF	TGTGCCAGCAGTGATCGGGGGGGCACAGATACGCAGTATTTT
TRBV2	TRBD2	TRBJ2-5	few	CASTPRGETQYF	TGTGCCAGCACCCCGCGGGGGGAGACCCAGTACTTC
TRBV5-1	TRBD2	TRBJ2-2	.	CASRIAGVPTGELFF	TGCGCCAGCAGAATAGCGGGGGTTCCCACCGGGGAGCTGTTTTTT
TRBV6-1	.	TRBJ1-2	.	CASSGKGNYGYTF	TGTGCCAGCAGTGGGAAGGGCAACTATGGCTACACCTTC
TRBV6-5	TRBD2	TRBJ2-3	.	CASSYRPPERGWTDTQYF	TGTGCCAGCAGTTACCGCCCCCCTGAGCGGGGGTGGACAGATACGCAGTATTTT
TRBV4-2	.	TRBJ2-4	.	CASSQESGFQVIQYF	TGTGCCAGCAGCCAAGAGTCGGGGTTTCAAGTCATTCAGTACTTC
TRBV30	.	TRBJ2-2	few	CAWSSEGGSGELFF	TGTGCCTGGAGTTCCGAGGGGGGAAGCGGGGAGCTGTTTTTT
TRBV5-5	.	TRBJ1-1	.	CASSLEGFDTEAFF	TGTGCCAGCAGCTTAGAAGGGTTCGACACTGAAGCTTTCTTT
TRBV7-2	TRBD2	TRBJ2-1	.	CASSLRLAGGAEQFF	TGTGCCAGCAGCTTAAGGCTAGCGGGAGGCGCTGAGCAGTTCTTC
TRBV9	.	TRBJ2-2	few	CASSAPMGRNTGELFF	TGTGCCAGCAGCGCCCCGATGGGGCGGAACACCGGGGAGCTGTTTTTT
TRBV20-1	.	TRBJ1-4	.	CSARDVEARGPNEKLFF	TGCAGTGCTAGAGATGTCGAGGCGCGGGGGCCTAATGAAAAACTGTTTTTT
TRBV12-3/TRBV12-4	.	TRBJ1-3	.	CASSLAGGSGNTIYF	TGTGCCAGCAGCCTTGCCGGGGGTTCTGGAAACACCATATATTTT
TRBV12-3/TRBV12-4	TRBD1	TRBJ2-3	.	CAGSLGTGHADTQYF	TGTGCCGGCAGTTTAGGGACAGGGCACGCAGATACGCAGTATTTT
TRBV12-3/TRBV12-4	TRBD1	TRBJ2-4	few	CASSGGDRVNIQYF	TGTGCCAGCAGTGGGGGGGACAGGGTCAACATTCAGTACTTC
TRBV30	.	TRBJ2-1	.	CAWIREGNEQFF	TGTGCCTGGATTCGAGAAGGGAATGAGCAGTTCTTC
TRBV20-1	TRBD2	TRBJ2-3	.	CSARGTRGTDTQYF	TGCAGTGCTAGGGGGACTAGGGGCACAGATACGCAGTATTTT
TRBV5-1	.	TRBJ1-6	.	CASRFGVDRLNSPLHF	TGCGCCAGCCGATTTGGGGTCGACAGATTAAATTCACCCCTCCACTTT
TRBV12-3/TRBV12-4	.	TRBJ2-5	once	CASSFGQGSIRETQYF	TGTGCCAGCAGTTTTGGGCAGGGTAGTATACGAGAGACCCAGTACTTC
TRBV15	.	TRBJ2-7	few	CATSRASGRAREQYF	TGTGCCACCAGCAGAGCGAGCGGGCGGGCAAGGGAGCAGTACTTC
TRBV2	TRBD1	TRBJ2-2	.	CASSRDSIGGELFF	TGTGCCAGCAGTCGGGACAGTATCGGCGGGGAGCTGTTTTTT